This TCR beta chain was recorded in a study of blood T cell repertoires in COVID-19. At the level of the study: Acute and convalescent COVID-19 specimens originated in the United States, Italy and Spain.

V shed 6 bases, J shed 3 bases, and the junction held 12 bases outside the gene matches. Germline lookup yields CDR1 LNHDA and CDR2 SQIVND (reference sequence). CDR3 length: 17 amino acids. Study processing details: Using reference gene primer amplification, nucleated cell counts were estimated. Generated by immunoSEQ multiplex PCR, the TCRdb table keeps only in-frame clones and is missing some. Clonal size and the V and J genes are those of that table, whereas D and trimming came from the DNA. In the table there are about 350,000 clones, roughly 89% of which are singletons. The chain combines TRBV19 with TRBJ1-5; 9 nucleotides agree with TRBD1. The sequencing sample was made of peripheral blood. The clonotype was recovered from a man under 40 with COVID-19, enrolled during active disease. CDR3 coding DNA: TGTGCCAGTAGCCAACCCCCGGGACAGGGACACAATCAGCCCCAGCATTTT. Translated, it gives CASSQPPGQGHNQPQHF.